This TCR beta chain was identified during a study of regulatory T cells in long-lasting Graves disease. Study-wide results and limits: Lower TCR diversity was seen in persistent Graves' patients than in newly diagnosed ones. Newly diagnosed disease favored TRBV20-1 and TRBJ2-1 over persistent disease.

Time point here: newly diagnosed GD, antithyroid drugs for less than 3 months. RNA from PBMCs was the source of the TCR library. A blood draw put about 10 milliliters of peripheral blood into EDTA tubes. V lost 4 bases, J lost 5 bases, and 15 bases lay in between. The CDR3 contains 15 residues. Germline loops: CDR1 MGHRA, CDR2 YSYEKL. Both iRepertoire HTBI primers and Arm-PCR of CDR3 regions were used to build the TCR beta libraries. TCRdb processed the multiplex PCR reads anew with MiXCR; each CDR3 protein has one entry. The data contain approximately 400,000 distinct CDR3 sequences, 10% to 15% of them seen just once; the ten biggest clones take up over 15%. This clonotype showed up many times. Its antigen is as yet unknown. The sample also formed part of further work on T cells in Graves' hyperthyroidism and ophthalmopathy. That work adds: With the HTBI primer set, the TCR CDR3 went through a first round of RT-PCR.

This clonotype was obtained from a woman between 18 and 29 years old with Graves disease. The rearrangement joins TRBV4-1 to TRBJ2-1; no firm D call. The sample here was peripheral blood mononuclear cells (PBMCs), taken at new diagnosis, from a patient treated with antithyroid drugs. The CDR3 nucleotides read TGCGCCAGCAGCCTACTCGGCATCACCGACAATGAGCAGTTCTTC. It yields the protein CASSLLGITDNEQFF.